What follows is one T cell receptor (beta chain) and its context. The conserved final phenylalanine or tryptophan is absent from the CDR3, which likely points to a read error. The sorted-subset replicate PCRs were given about 210 ng DNA, which is tens of thousands of T cell genomes. The repertoire was sequenced with immunoSEQ multiplex PCR; TCRdb's copy has only in-frame clones and lacks some. This sample yields some 2,500,000 clones, of which roughly 93% are seen a single time; around 0.37% belongs to the top ten. This record comes from a study of shared clonotypes between healthy human individuals. Negatively enriched CD4+ T cells were divided by CD45RA into naive and memory. The sample consisted of naive CD4+ T cells from PBMCs. Subset in this sample: CD45RA+ positively selected. The sequence was collected from a man between 18 and 35 years old in good health. Some clones in this sample may be carry-over from other donors' samples.

The CDR3 DNA is TGTGCCAGCAGCCGGGAATTGCAGGGGACTGAAGCTTTCCTT. It is translated as CASSRELQGTEAFL. The chain links TRBV4-2 to TRBJ1-1; a possible D gene is TRBD1 (6 bases). This CDR3 is 14 amino acids long. From germline, CDR1 is LGHNA and CDR2 YNFKEQ. Trimming removed 4 bases from V and 5 bases from J, with 14 bases in between.